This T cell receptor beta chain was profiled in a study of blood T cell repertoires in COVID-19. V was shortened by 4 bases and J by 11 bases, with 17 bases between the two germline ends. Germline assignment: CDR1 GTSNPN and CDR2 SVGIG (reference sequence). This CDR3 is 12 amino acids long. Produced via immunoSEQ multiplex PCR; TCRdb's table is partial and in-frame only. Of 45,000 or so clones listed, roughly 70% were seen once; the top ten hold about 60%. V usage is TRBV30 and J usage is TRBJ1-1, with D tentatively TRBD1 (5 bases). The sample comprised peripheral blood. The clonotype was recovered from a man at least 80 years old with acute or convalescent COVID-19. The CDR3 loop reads CAWTFTGGYAFF. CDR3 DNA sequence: TGTGCCTGGACCTTCACCGGGGGATACGCTTTCTTT.